This passage covers 10 T cell receptor beta chains from one sample sequenced in a study of neurological immune-mediated disorders. TCRdb used MiXCR to reprocess the 5' RACE reads, holding one entry per CDR3 protein. The sample includes more than 40,000 distinct CDR3 sequences, 1.9% of them seen just once. The source material was PBMCs. These receptors originate from a woman aged 35 to 49 with multiple sclerosis.

This clonotype was detected ten times or more. The chain is built from TRBV5-1 and TRBJ2-7, with D perhaps matching TRBD2 (5 bases). From germline, CDR1 is SGHRS and CDR2 YFSETQ. The CDR3 runs 15 residues. The V and J ends lost 0 bases and 3 bases respectively, with 13 bases between them. The DNA of the CDR3 is TGCGCCAGCAGCTTGGCTAGGGAGAACGACTACGAGCAGTACTTC. This gives the protein CASSLARENDYEQYF.

This clonotype was counted at least ten times. The chain recombines TRBV7-9 with TRBJ2-3; unclear D gene. CDR1 is SEHNR and CDR2 is FQNEAQ in the germline V gene (reference sequence). V was clipped by 3 bases and J by 4 bases, with 8 bases between them. The CDR3 has 13 residues. The CDR3 loop reads CASSLTGADTQYF. DNA for the CDR3: TGTGCCAGCAGCTTGACTGGGGCAGATACGCAGTATTTT.

This clonotype was recorded many times. The chain carries TRBV5-1 and TRBJ2-7, with TRBD1 identical over 9 bases. The CDR3 sequence is 14 residues long. Germline V gene data show CDR1 as SGHRS and CDR2 as YFSETQ. Trimming at V came to 5 bases and at J to 7 bases, leaving 10 bases not matched to a gene. Here the CDR3 reads CASSWGTGGNEQYF. The DNA of the CDR3 is TGCGCCAGCAGTTGGGGTACAGGGGGCAATGAGCAGTACTTC.

This clonotype was observed many times. The chain links TRBV6-1 to TRBJ1-1; weak D call: TRBD1 (5 bases). The germline CDR1 and CDR2 sequences are MNHNS and SASEGT. The CDR3 is 13 residues long. Trimming stripped 3 bases from V and 5 bases from J, with 10 bases between. The CDR3 DNA follows: TGTGCCAGCAGTGAGTTTAGGGGAACTGAAGCTTTCTTT. Translating gives CASSEFRGTEAFF.

This clonotype was detected many times. V and J are TRBV5-1 and TRBJ2-7; D might be TRBD1 or TRBD2, each matching 5 bases. V gave up 4 bases and J gave up 4 bases, with 18 bases separating them. The CDR3 extends over 15 amino acids. CDR1 and CDR2 from the germline V gene are SGHRS and YFSETQ. CDR3 bases: TGCGCCAGCAGCCCGGGGACCCTTGGGGGATACGAGCAGTACTTC. Translated: CASSPGTLGGYEQYF. Full variable domain (remainder filled in from reference TRBV5-1 and TRBJ2-7): KAGVTQTPRYLIKTRGQQVTLSCSPISGHRSVSWYQQTPGQGLQFLFEYFSETQRNKGNFPGRFSGRQFSNSRSEMNVSTLELGDSALYLCASSPGTLGGYEQYFGPGTRLTVT.

There are many counts of this clonotype. The chain is built from TRBV5-1 and TRBJ2-1; TRBD1 aligns across 7 bases. J lost 4 bases, V lost 3 bases, and 7 bases had no gene match. The CDR3 runs 15 residues. Germline assignment: CDR1 SGHRS and CDR2 YFSETQ. CDR3 sequence reads: CASSSGQPLYNEQFF. CDR3 sequence (DNA): TGCGCCAGCAGCTCGGGACAGCCTTTGTACAATGAGCAGTTCTTC.

This clonotype was seen repeatedly, ten times or more. This sequence joins TRBV6-5 and TRBJ1-1; D ambiguous. Germline lookup yields CDR1 MNHEY and CDR2 SVGAGI. The V and J ends lost 0 bases and 0 bases respectively, with 5 bases between them. The CDR3 spans 14 residues. This CDR3 reads CASSYSELNTEAFF. The CDR3 DNA follows: TGTGCCAGCAGTTACTCCGAATTGAACACTGAAGCTTTCTTT.

This clonotype was found many times. This sequence joins TRBV12-3 or TRBV12-4 and TRBJ1-4; D gene uncertain. The CDR3 has 13 amino acids. Trimming stripped 6 bases from V and 3 bases from J, with 8 bases between. CDR3 in amino acids: CASSPPANEKLFF. The CDR3 DNA reads TGTGCCAGCAGCCCTCCGGCTAATGAAAAACTGTTTTTT.

In its sample, this clonotype was seen many times. The chain combines TRBV5-1 with TRBJ2-2; TRBD1 matches at 9 bases. The CDR3 has 14 amino acids. The ends lost 7 bases at V and 6 bases at J; junction bases unmatched: 7. CDR1 and CDR2 (germline): SGHRS, YFSETQ. The chain's CDR3 is CASRGQGKSGELFF. CDR3 bases: TGCGCCAGCCGAGGACAGGGGAAGTCCGGGGAGCTGTTTTTT.

Only a few counts were recorded for this clonotype. The rearrangement uses TRBV18 and TRBJ1-1; D remains unclear. V lost 0 bases and J lost 3, with 2 bases in between. Germline loops: CDR1 KGHSH, CDR2 LQKENI. The CDR3 spans 12 residues. CDR3 region: CASSPPHTEAFF. CDR3 nucleotide sequence: TGTGCCAGCTCACCACCCCACACTGAAGCTTTCTTT.